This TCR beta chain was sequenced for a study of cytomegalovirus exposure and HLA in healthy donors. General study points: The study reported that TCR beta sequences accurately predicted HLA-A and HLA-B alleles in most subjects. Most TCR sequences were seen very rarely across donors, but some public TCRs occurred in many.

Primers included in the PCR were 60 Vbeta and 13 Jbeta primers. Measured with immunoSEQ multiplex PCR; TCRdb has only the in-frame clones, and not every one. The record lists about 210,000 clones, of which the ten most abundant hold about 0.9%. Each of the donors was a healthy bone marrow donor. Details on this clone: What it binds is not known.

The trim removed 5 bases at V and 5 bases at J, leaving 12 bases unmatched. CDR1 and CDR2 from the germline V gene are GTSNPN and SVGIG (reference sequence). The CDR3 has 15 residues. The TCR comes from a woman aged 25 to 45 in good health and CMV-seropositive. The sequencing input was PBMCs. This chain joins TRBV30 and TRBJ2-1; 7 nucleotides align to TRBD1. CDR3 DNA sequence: TGTGCCTGGGTAGAGTGGGGGACAGAAAACAATGAGCAGTTCTTC. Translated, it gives CAWVEWGTENNEQFF.